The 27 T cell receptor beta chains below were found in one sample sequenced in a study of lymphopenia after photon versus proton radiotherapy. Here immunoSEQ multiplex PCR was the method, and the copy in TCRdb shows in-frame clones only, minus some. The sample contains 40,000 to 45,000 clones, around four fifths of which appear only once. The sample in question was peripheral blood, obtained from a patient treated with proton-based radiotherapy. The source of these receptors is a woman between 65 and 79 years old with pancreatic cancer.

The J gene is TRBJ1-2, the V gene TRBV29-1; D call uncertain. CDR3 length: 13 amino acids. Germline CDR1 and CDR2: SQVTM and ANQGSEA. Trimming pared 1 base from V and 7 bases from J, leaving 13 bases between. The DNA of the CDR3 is TGCAGCGTTGAAGCCACCCCGGGCGGTGGCTACACCTTC. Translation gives CSVEATPGGGYTF.

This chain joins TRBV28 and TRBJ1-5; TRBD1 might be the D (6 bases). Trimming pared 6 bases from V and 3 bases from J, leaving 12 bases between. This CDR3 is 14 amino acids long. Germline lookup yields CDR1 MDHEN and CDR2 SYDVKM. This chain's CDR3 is CASRVQGDNQPQHF. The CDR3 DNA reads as TGTGCCAGCAGGGTACAGGGCGACAATCAGCCCCAGCATTTT.

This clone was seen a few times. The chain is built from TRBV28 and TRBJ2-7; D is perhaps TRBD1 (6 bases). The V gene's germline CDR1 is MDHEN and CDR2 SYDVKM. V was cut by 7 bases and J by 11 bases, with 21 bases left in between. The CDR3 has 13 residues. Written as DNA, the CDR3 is TGTGCCAGCACAGGGTCAGGGGTTCGAGTTGAGTACTTC. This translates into CASTGSGVRVEYF.

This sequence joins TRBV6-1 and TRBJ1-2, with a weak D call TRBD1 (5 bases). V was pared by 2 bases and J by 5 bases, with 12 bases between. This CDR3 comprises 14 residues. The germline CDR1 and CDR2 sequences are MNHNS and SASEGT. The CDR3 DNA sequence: TGTGCCAGCAGTGAACTTAGGGGTTCATATGGCTACACCTTC. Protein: CASSELRGSYGYTF.

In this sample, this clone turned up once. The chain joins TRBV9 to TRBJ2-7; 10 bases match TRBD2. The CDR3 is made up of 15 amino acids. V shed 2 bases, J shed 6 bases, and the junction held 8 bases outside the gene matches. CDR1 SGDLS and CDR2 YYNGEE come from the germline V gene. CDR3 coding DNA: TGTGCCAGCAGCGTTGGGGCTAGCGGGAGCTCCGAGCAGTACTTC. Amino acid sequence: CASSVGASGSSEQYF.

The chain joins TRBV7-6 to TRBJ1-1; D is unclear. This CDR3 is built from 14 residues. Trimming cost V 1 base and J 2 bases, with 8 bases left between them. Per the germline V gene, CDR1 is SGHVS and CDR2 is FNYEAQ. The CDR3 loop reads CASSLERVNTEAFF. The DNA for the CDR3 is TGTGCCAGCAGCTTAGAACGGGTTAACACTGAAGCTTTCTTT.

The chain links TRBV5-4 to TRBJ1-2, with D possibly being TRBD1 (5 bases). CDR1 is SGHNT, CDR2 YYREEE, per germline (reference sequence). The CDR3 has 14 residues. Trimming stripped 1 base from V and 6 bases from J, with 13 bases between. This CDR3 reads CASSLSGGRDGYTF. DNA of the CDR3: TGTGCCAGCAGCTTGTCTGGGGGTCGAGATGGCTACACCTTC.

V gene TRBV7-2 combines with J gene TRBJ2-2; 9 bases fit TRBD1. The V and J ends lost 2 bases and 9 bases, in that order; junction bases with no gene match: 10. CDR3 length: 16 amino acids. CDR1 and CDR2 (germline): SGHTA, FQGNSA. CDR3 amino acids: CASSLMVAGTGRELFF. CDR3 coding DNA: TGTGCCAGCAGCTTAATGGTGGCCGGGACAGGGAGGGAGCTGTTTTTT.

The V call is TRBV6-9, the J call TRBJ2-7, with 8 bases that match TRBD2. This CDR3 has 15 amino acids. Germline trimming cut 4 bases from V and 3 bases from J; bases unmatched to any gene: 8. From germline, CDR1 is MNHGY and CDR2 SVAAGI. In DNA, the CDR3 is TGTGCCAGCAGTTCCTCCCCAGCGGGAGACTACGAGCAGTACTTC. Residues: CASSSSPAGDYEQYF.

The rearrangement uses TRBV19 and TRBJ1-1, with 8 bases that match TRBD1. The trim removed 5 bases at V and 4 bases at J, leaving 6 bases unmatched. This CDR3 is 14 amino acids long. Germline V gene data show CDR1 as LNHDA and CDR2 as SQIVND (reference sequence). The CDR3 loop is CASSSKTGVTEAFF. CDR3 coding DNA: TGTGCCAGTAGTTCAAAGACAGGGGTCACTGAAGCTTTCTTT.

The CDR3 DNA reads TGCGCCAGCATGATGCGGATGAAGTACCAAGAGACCCAGTACTTC. It translates to CASMMRMKYQETQYF. J is TRBJ2-5 and V is TRBV5-1; D is uncertain. This CDR3 region has 15 residues. With 6 bases removed from V and 0 bases from J, the gap between germline ends came to 15 bases. Germline CDR1 is SGHRS and CDR2 is YFSETQ.

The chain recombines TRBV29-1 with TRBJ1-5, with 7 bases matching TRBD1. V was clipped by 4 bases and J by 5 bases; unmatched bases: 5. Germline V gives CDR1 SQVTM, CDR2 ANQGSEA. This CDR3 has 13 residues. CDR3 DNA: TGCAGCGTTGTGTACAGGGGAGATCAGCCCCAGCATTTT. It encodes CSVVYRGDQPQHF. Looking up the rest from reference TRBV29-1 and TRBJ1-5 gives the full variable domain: SAVISQKPSRDICQRGTSLTIQCQVDSQVTMMFWYRQQPGQSLTLIATANQGSEATYESGFVIDKFPISRPNLTFSTLTVSNMSPEDSSIYLCSVVYRGDQPQHFGDGTRLSIL.

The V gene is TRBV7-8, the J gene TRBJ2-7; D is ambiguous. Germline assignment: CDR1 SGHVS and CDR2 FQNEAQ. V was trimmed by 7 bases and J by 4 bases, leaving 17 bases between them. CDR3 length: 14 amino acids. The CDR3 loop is CASTLGARQYEQYF. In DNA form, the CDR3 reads TGTGCCAGCACCCTAGGTGCACGTCAATACGAGCAGTACTTC.

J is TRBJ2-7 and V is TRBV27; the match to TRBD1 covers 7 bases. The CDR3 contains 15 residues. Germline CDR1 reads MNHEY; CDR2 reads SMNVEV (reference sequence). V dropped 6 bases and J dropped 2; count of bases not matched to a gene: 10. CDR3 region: CASSPWDSRTYEQYF. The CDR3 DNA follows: TGTGCCAGCAGCCCTTGGGACAGTAGAACCTACGAGCAGTACTTC.

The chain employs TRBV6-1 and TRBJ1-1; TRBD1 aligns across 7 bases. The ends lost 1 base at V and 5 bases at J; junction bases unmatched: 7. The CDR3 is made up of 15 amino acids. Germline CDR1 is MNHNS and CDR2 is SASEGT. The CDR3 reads CASSEEGGPGTEAFF. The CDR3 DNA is TGTGCCAGCAGTGAAGAAGGGGGCCCGGGAACTGAAGCTTTCTTT.

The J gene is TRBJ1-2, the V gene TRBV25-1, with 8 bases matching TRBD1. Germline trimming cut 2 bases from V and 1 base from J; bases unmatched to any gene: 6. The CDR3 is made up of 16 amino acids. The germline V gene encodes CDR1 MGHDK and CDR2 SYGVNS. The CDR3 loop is CASSERGGQVNYGYTF. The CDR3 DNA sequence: TGTGCCAGCAGTGAAAGGGGGGGACAGGTTAACTATGGCTACACCTTC.

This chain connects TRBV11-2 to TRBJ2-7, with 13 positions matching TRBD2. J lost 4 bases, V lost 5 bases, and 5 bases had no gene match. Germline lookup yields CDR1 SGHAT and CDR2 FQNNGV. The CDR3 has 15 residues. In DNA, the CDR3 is TGTGCCAGCAGCGCCGGGACTAGCGGGACATACGAGCAGTACTTC. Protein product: CASSAGTSGTYEQYF.

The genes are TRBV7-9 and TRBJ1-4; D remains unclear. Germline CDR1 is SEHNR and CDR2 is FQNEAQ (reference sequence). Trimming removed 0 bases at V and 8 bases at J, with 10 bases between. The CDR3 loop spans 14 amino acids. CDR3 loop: CASSLAGRGEKLFF. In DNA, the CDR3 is TGTGCCAGCAGCTTAGCAGGGCGAGGGGAAAAACTGTTTTTT. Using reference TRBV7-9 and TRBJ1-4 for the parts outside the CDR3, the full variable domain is DTGVSQNPRHKITKRGQNVTFRCDPISEHNRLYWYRQTLGQGPEFLTYFQNEAQLEKSRLLSDRFSAERPKGSFSTLEIQRTEQGDSAMYLCASSLAGRGEKLFFGSGTQLSVL.

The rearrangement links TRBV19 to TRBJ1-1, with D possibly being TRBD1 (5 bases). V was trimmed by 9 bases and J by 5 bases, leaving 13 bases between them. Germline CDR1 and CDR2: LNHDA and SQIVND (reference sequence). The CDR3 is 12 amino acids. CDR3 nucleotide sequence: TGTGCCAGCAGGGACGCCCCGACTGAAGCTTTCTTT. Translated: CASRDAPTEAFF.

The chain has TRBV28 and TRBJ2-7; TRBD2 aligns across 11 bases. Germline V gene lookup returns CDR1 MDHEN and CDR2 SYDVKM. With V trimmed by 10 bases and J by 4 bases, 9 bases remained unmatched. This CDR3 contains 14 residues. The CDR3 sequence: CATITGTSGYEQYF. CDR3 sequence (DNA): TGTGCCACAATCACCGGGACTAGCGGATACGAGCAGTACTTC.

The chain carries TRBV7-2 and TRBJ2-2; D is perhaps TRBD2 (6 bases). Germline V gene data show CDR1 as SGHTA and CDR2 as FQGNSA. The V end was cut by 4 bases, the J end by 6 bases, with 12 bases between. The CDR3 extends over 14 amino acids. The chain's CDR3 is CASSSLAFAGELFF. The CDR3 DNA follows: TGTGCCAGCAGCTCTCTAGCGTTTGCCGGGGAGCTGTTTTTT.

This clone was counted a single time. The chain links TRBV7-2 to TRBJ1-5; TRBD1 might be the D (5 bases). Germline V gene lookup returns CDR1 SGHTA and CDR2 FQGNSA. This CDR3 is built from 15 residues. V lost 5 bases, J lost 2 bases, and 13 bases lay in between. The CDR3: CASSPPRAGNQPQHF. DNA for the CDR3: TGTGCCAGCAGCCCACCCAGGGCAGGCAATCAGCCCCAGCATTTT.

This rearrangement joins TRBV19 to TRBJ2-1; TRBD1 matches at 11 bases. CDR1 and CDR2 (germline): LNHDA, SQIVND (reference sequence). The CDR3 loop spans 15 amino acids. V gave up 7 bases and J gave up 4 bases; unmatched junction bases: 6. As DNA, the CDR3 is TGTGCCAGTATCTGGACAGGGGGCCCTTACAATGAGCAGTTCTTC. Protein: CASIWTGGPYNEQFF.

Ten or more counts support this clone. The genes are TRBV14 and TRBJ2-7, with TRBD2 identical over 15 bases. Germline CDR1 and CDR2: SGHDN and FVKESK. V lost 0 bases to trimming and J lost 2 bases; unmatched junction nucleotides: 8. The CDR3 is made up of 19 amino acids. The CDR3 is CASSQDGGTSGRPTYEQYF. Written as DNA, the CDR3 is TGTGCCAGCAGCCAAGATGGAGGGACTAGCGGGAGGCCCACCTACGAGCAGTACTTC.

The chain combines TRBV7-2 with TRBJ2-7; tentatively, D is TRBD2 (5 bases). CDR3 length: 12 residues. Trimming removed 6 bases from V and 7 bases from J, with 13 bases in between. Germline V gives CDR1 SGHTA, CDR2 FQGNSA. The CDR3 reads CASSRDSWEQYF. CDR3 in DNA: TGTGCCAGCAGTCGGGATTCCTGGGAGCAGTACTTC.

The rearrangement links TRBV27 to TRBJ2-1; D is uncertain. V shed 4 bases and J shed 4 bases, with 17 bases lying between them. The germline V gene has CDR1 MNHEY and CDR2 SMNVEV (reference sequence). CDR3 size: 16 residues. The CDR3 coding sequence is TGTGCCAGCAGTTCCATCGGGCAGGTCTTATACAATGAGCAGTTCTTC. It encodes CASSSIGQVLYNEQFF.

The CDR3 is CASSLAYQNTEAFF. The CDR3 nucleotides read TGTGCCAGCAGTTTAGCTTACCAGAACACTGAAGCTTTCTTT. This chain links TRBV28 with TRBJ1-1; D gene ambiguous. Germline loops: CDR1 MDHEN, CDR2 SYDVKM. The CDR3 consists of 14 residues. Trimming shortened V by 2 bases and J by 1 base, and 8 bases separated the two germline ends.